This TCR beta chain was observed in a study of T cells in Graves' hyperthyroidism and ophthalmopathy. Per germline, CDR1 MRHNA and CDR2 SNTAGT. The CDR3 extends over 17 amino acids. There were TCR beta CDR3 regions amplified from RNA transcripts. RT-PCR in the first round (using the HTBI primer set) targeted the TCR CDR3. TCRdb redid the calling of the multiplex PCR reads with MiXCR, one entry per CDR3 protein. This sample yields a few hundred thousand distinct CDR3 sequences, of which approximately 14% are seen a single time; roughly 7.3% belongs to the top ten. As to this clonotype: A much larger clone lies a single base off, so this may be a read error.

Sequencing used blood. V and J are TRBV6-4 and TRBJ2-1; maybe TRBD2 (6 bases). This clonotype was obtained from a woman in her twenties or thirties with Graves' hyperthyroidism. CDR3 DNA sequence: TGTGCCAGCAGTAATAAATTAGCGGTTCGCGTCTACAGTGAGCAGTTCTTC. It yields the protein CASSNKLAVRVYSEQFF.